This record looks at one TCR beta chain sequence and its context. What it recognizes is unknown. This sample is drawn from a study of cytomegalovirus exposure and HLA in healthy donors. Study outcomes and limitations: Reports showed the classifier diagnosing cytomegalovirus status with high specificity and sensitivity. In an earlier analysis, about 87% or about 30%: the productive usage of most TCR beta V segments.

Vbeta (60) and Jbeta (13) primers were used in the PCR. As handled by the study authors: Unique TCR beta chains numbered around 80 million in a later analysis, with 10 million to 14 million shared. Sequencing was performed with immunoSEQ multiplex PCR; in TCRdb, only in-frame clones are kept and a portion is missing. The D gene and trimming were derived from the DNA, and the V and J assignments and clone size from that table. This table lists approximately 79,000 clones. V trimming: 0 bases; J trimming: 7 bases; junction bases outside the gene matches: 1. This CDR3 contains 16 residues. The germline V gene has CDR1 SGDLS and CDR2 YYNGEE.

This chain links TRBV9 with TRBJ2-2; TRBD2 matches 15 bases. Sequenced: PBMCs. The receptor's source is a boy aged 5-17 years in good health and CMV-seronegative. For the CDR3, the DNA is TGTGCCAGCAGCGTAGAGGGACTAGCGGGGGGCGGGGAGCTGTTTTTT. Protein product: CASSVEGLAGGGELFF.